This TCR beta chain is from a study of T cells in localized non-small cell lung cancer. Study-wide results and caveats: Appearance in adjacent lung was seen for a median about 60 of the top 100 tumor clones. Uninvolved adjacent lung showed peak T cell clonality, exceeding tumor.

Data came from immunoSEQ multiplex PCR; TCRdb stores just in-frame clones and leaves some out. Here the sample spans 35,000 to 50,000 clones, 90% to 95% being singletons. Worth noting for this clone: What it binds is unknown.

From germline, CDR1 is LNHDA and CDR2 SQIVND (reference sequence). This CDR3 is built from 13 residues. Deletions cut 7 bases from V and 8 bases from J, with 15 bases between. Material: PBMCs, obtained before any cancer treatment. The sequence was obtained from a woman between 35 and 70 years old with stage II lung adenocarcinoma. The chain employs TRBV19 and TRBJ2-1, with a tentative D call TRBD1 (6 bases). CDR3 in DNA: TGTGCCAGTAAATACCCACCAGGGGATGAGCAGTTCTTC. This sequence encodes CASKYPPGDEQFF.